The TCR beta chain under discussion was sequenced for a study of cytomegalovirus exposure and HLA in healthy donors. V was pared by 3 bases and J by 3 bases, with 3 bases of the junction left unmatched. The CDR3 is 14 amino acids. Germline CDR1 and CDR2: KGHSH and LQKENI. Notes on this clone: What it binds is unknown.

Researchers ran the PCR with 60 Vbeta and 13 Jbeta primers. TCRdb's table, derived via immunoSEQ multiplex PCR, lists solely in-frame clones and lacks some. The table has roughly 110,000 clones, over 70% seen once. General study points: A classifier reportedly called cytomegalovirus status with high sensitivity and specificity. Earlier results showed most TCR beta V segments being productive about 87% or about 30% of the time. As a later analysis showed, a missense DCLRE1C variant was linked to trimming of TCR beta V- and J-genes.

The donors gave bone marrow, and they were healthy. The V gene is TRBV18, the J gene TRBJ1-1, with 8 bases that match TRBD1. Sample: PBMCs. The source of this sequence is a man aged 30 to 45 in good health and CMV-seronegative. CDR3 sequence (DNA): TGTGCCAGCTCACCGGACAGGGCGGACACTGAAGCTTTCTTT. It is translated as CASSPDRADTEAFF.